The 23 T cell receptor beta chains below all came from one sample that was sequenced in a study of spatial heterogeneity in lung cancer. Each CDR3 protein gets one entry after TCRdb re-called the 5' RACE reads with MiXCR. The sample holds approximately 600 distinct CDR3 sequences, approximately 84% seen once. Time point here: sample taken at primary tumor resection. Extraction of whole RNA from tumor, nontumor lung or frozen PBMC preceded unsorted sequencing. This sample comprised PBMCs, obtained at surgery. The receptors derive from a female donor with early-stage non-small cell lung cancer.

As to this clonotype: The library was built for alpha chains, so this beta chain is an off-target read and its size means little. This rearrangement joins TRBV5-1 to TRBJ2-3; D is possibly TRBD2 (6 bases). This CDR3 has 15 amino acids. V was trimmed by 5 bases and J by 2 bases, leaving 15 bases between them. Per the germline V gene, CDR1 is SGHRS and CDR2 is YFSETQ. This chain's CDR3 is CASRERPSATDTQYF. The CDR3 DNA follows: TGCGCCAGCAGAGAGCGGCCTAGCGCCACAGATACGCAGTATTTT. Full variable domain (rest looked up from reference TRBV5-1 and TRBJ2-3): KAGVTQTPRYLIKTRGQQVTLSCSPISGHRSVSWYQQTPGQGLQFLFEYFSETQRNKGNFPGRFSGRQFSNSRSEMNVSTLELGDSALYLCASRERPSATDTQYFGPGTRLTVL.

This clonotype was recorded a few times. Since the library was made to target alpha chains, this beta chain is a stray read and its abundance is not meaningful. The chain carries TRBV30 and TRBJ1-5; a weak D match, TRBD1 (6 bases). V lost 4 bases and J 6 bases, leaving 16 bases between the germline ends. The CDR3 has 14 amino acids. Germline loops: CDR1 GTSNPN, CDR2 SVGIG (reference sequence). CDR3 sequence: CAWNKGGPFQPQHF. For the CDR3, the DNA is TGTGCCTGGAACAAGGGGGGCCCTTTTCAGCCCCAGCATTTT.

Concerning this clonotype: The size of this beta chain means little, since it is a stray read in a library made for alpha chains. The rearrangement links TRBV29-1 to TRBJ1-4, with a possible D match to TRBD1 (5 bases). The CDR3 covers 11 residues. V was clipped by 6 bases and J by 7 bases, with 9 bases between them. Germline V gene lookup returns CDR1 SQVTM and CDR2 ANQGSEA. CDR3: CSVGDGEKLFF. The CDR3 DNA reads TGCAGCGTAGGGGACGGTGAAAAACTGTTTTTT. The full variable domain, rest sourced from reference TRBV29-1 and TRBJ1-4, is SAVISQKPSRDICQRGTSLTIQCQVDSQVTMMFWYRQQPGQSLTLIATANQGSEATYESGFVIDKFPISRPNLTFSTLTVSNMSPEDSSIYLCSVGDGEKLFFGSGTQLSVL.

For this clonotype: Found in a library prepared for alpha chains, this beta chain is an off-target read, and its abundance has little meaning. As DNA, the CDR3 is TGCAGTGTCCCGGTGACTAGCGGGGATTCGTTTCGGACAGATACGCAGTATTTT. Amino acid sequence: CSVPVTSGDSFRTDTQYF. J is TRBJ2-3 and V is TRBV20-1, with TRBD2 matching 11 bases. Unmatched junction bases numbered 18, after V lost 7 bases and J lost 3 bases. CDR1 is DFQATT and CDR2 is SNEGSKA in the germline V gene (reference sequence). The CDR3 covers 18 residues.

About this clonotype: Since the library was made to target alpha chains, this beta chain is a stray read and its abundance is not meaningful. This chain uses TRBV20-1 with TRBJ2-1; TRBD2 aligns across 9 bases. After removal of 0 bases from V and 9 bases from J, the junction contained 9 bases not matched to a gene. The V gene's germline CDR1 is DFQATT and CDR2 SNEGSKA (reference sequence). This CDR3 comprises 15 residues. Here the CDR3 reads CSAREPAGGLGEQFF. As DNA, the CDR3 is TGCAGTGCTAGAGAGCCAGCGGGAGGATTAGGTGAGCAGTTCTTC.

Concerning this clonotype itself: The library was built for alpha chains, so this beta chain is an off-target read and its size means little. The V call is TRBV27, the J call TRBJ2-1; 7 bases line up with TRBD2. This CDR3 has 18 amino acids. Germline V gene sequence: CDR1 MNHEY, CDR2 SMNVEV (reference sequence). V trimming: 2 bases; J trimming: 7 bases; junction bases outside the gene matches: 17. The CDR3 region has the DNA TGTGCCAGCAGTTTACTGAGTAGCGGGCATACGGGCGGGAATGAGCAGTTCTTC. Translation: CASSLLSSGHTGGNEQFF.

Of note for this clonotype: Since it is a stray read in a library aimed at alpha chains, this beta chain has a size that is not meaningful. This chain joins TRBV7-2 and TRBJ1-6, with 8 bases aligning to TRBD1. V gave up 6 bases and J gave up 9 bases; unmatched junction bases: 10. Per the germline V gene, CDR1 is SGHTA and CDR2 is FQGNSA. The CDR3 runs to 15 residues. This CDR3 is CASSRAGGVGSPLHF. The DNA of the CDR3 is TGTGCCAGCAGTCGCGCAGGGGGCGTTGGTTCACCCCTCCACTTT. The variable domain in full, completed from reference TRBV7-2 and TRBJ1-6, reads GAGVSQSPSNKVTEKGKDVELRCDPISGHTALYWYRQSLGQGLEFLIYFQGNSAPDKSGLPSDRFSAERTGGSVSTLTIQRTQQEDSAVYLCASSRAGGVGSPLHFGNGTRLTVT.

A single count supports this clonotype. This beta chain slipped into a library made for alpha chains as a stray read, so its size is not meaningful. The chain combines TRBV19 with TRBJ1-6, with D possibly being TRBD1 (5 bases). From germline, CDR1 is LNHDA and CDR2 SQIVND (reference sequence). V dropped 7 bases and J dropped 7 bases, with 17 bases sitting between them. This CDR3 is 15 amino acids long. CDR3 nucleotides: TGTGCCAGTACACCTACCGGGACGTCGAATTCACCCCTCCACTTT. Its protein is CASTPTGTSNSPLHF.

On this clonotype itself: This beta chain came through as a stray read in a library set up for alpha chains, and its size says little. The V call is TRBV7-9, the J call TRBJ1-5; D perhaps matches TRBD1 (6 bases). CDR1 and CDR2 from the germline V gene are SEHNR and FQNEAQ (reference sequence). Trimming removed 4 bases at V and 3 bases at J, with 7 bases between. The CDR3 is 13 residues long. DNA of the CDR3: TGTGCCAGCAGCTGGGGGCCCAATCAGCCCCAGCATTTT. The encoded protein is CASSWGPNQPQHF.

In regard to this clonotype: The size of this beta chain means little, since it is a stray read in a library made for alpha chains. The rearrangement uses TRBV7-9 and TRBJ2-7; no reliable D call. V was pared by 5 bases and J by 0 bases, with 17 bases between. This CDR3 spans 16 amino acids. Germline V gives CDR1 SEHNR, CDR2 FQNEAQ (reference sequence). The CDR3, as DNA: TGTGCCAGCAGCCCCTCTTCCAGGATTAACTCCTACGAGCAGTACTTC. This sequence encodes CASSPSSRINSYEQYF.

A remark on this clonotype: This beta chain is an off-target read within a library intended for alpha chains, so its frequency means little. V gene TRBV6-5 combines with J gene TRBJ2-5, with TRBD1 identical over 8 bases. The CDR3 is 15 amino acids. V lost 1 base and J lost 1; bases outside the gene matches: 2. Germline assignment: CDR1 MNHEY and CDR2 SVGAGI. The CDR3 here is CASSYWTGRQETQYF. The CDR3 DNA is TGTGCCAGCAGTTACTGGACAGGGCGCCAAGAGACCCAGTACTTC.

In its sample, this clonotype was seen a few times. The size of this beta chain means little, since it is a stray read in a library made for alpha chains. The chain has TRBV19 and TRBJ1-5; tentatively, D is TRBD1 (5 bases). The CDR3 has 13 residues. Trimming took 3 bases from V and 3 from J, leaving 6 bases between them. The germline gives CDR1 LNHDA, CDR2 SQIVND (reference sequence). The CDR3 spells CASSMGLNQPQHF. The CDR3 DNA follows: TGTGCCAGTAGTATGGGGCTCAATCAGCCCCAGCATTTT.

Worth noting for this clonotype: This beta chain represents an off-target read in a library built for alpha chains; its size is of limited meaning. V usage is TRBV4-1 and J usage is TRBJ1-5; D is ambiguous. Germline lookup yields CDR1 MGHRA and CDR2 YSYEKL. CDR3 length: 14 amino acids. The germline V and J ends were trimmed by 1 base and 6 bases, with 10 bases remaining between them. As DNA, the CDR3 is TGCGCCAGCAGCCAAGGAGGGTACGGTCAGCCCCAGCATTTT. This codes for CASSQGGYGQPQHF.

To note about this clonotype: This beta chain is off target for a library built for alpha chains, so its abundance means little. The chain carries TRBV4-3 and TRBJ1-5; D uncertain. Germline CDR1 and CDR2: LGHNA and YSLEER. This CDR3 has 15 amino acids. The V end lost 0 bases, the J end lost 1 base, and 7 bases lay between the germline ends. This CDR3 is CASSQDPRSNQPQHF. The DNA for the CDR3 is TGCGCCAGCAGCCAAGATCCCCGGAGCAATCAGCCCCAGCATTTT.

Details on this clonotype: A library made for alpha chains picked up this beta chain off target, so its size means little. The chain recombines TRBV7-9 with TRBJ2-7; 7 bases fit TRBD1. V shed 5 bases, J shed 2 bases, and the junction held 6 bases outside the gene matches. This CDR3 comprises 14 residues. Per germline, CDR1 SEHNR and CDR2 FQNEAQ (reference sequence). Here the CDR3 reads CASSLPGQTYEQYF. DNA for the CDR3: TGTGCCAGCAGCCTACCGGGACAGACCTACGAGCAGTACTTC.

Notes on this clonotype: This beta chain is off target for a library built for alpha chains, so its abundance means little. V gene TRBV10-3 combines with J gene TRBJ2-7; TRBD2 matches at 12 bases. The CDR3 is 14 residues long. J gave up 6 bases and V 11 bases, and 11 bases lay outside the gene matches. Germline-derived CDR1 and CDR2 are ENHRY and SYGVKD. As DNA, the CDR3 is TGTGCCGCCTCTCGGACTAGCGGGACATCCGAGCAGTACTTC. Residues: CAASRTSGTSEQYF.

This clonotype was observed a single time. This beta chain appears as a stray read in a library generated for alpha chains; its size is not informative. The chain recombines TRBV12-3 or TRBV12-4 with TRBJ2-1; D call uncertain. The CDR3 length is 13 residues. V was trimmed by 8 bases and J by 14 bases, leaving 22 bases between them. The CDR3 spells CASGLTVRLGKFF. CDR3 sequence (DNA): TGTGCCAGCGGTCTAACGGTCAGATTAGGGAAGTTCTTC.

With regard to this clonotype: This beta chain lies outside the target of a library built for alpha chains; its clone size means little. The chain combines TRBV12-3 or TRBV12-4 with TRBJ1-4, with unresolved D. The germline V and J ends were trimmed by 5 bases and 7 bases, with 11 bases remaining between them. CDR3 length equals 13 residues. The chain's CDR3 is CASSLYRGEKLFF. The CDR3 DNA reads TGTGCCAGCAGTCTATACCGGGGTGAAAAACTGTTTTTT.

Worth noting for this clonotype: Because this beta chain is a stray read in a library intended to capture alpha chains, its abundance should not be given much weight. The chain couples TRBV5-1 to TRBJ2-7; possible D gene TRBD1, 6 bases. CDR1 and CDR2 from the germline V gene are SGHRS and YFSETQ. The CDR3 runs 13 residues. V dropped 5 bases and J dropped 3 bases, with 12 bases sitting between them. The CDR3 protein is CASRKDRYYEQYF. The CDR3 DNA reads TGCGCCAGCAGGAAGGACAGATACTACGAGCAGTACTTC.

The table lists this clonotype with a count of one. This beta chain is a stray sequence in a library constructed for alpha chains; its clone size is not meaningful. The V call is TRBV5-1, the J call TRBJ2-7; D might be TRBD1 (5 bases). Germline loops: CDR1 SGHRS, CDR2 YFSETQ. Trimming cost V 2 bases and J 6 bases, with 12 bases left between them. The length of the CDR3 is 13 residues. The CDR3 spells CASSFSGMSEQYV. DNA of the CDR3: TGCGCCAGCAGCTTTTCAGGGATGAGCGAGCAGTACGTC.

This clonotype appeared a single time. The library was designed around alpha chains, so this beta chain is a stray read whose abundance carries little weight. V is TRBV7-7 and J is TRBJ2-2; no definite D call. CDR1 is SSHAT and CDR2 is FNYEAQ in the germline V gene (reference sequence). The CDR3 totals 13 residues. V was cut by 5 bases and J by 5 bases, with 9 bases left in between. This CDR3 is CASSPGRTGELFF. CDR3 DNA sequence: TGTGCCAGCAGCCCGGGCCGAACCGGGGAGCTGTTTTTT.

For this clonotype: A library made for alpha chains picked up this beta chain off target, so its size means little. This chain uses TRBV20-1 with TRBJ1-5; possible D gene TRBD1, 5 bases. V shed 6 bases and J shed 3 bases, with 15 bases lying between them. CDR1 is DFQATT and CDR2 is SNEGSKA in the germline V gene (reference sequence). This CDR3 spans 14 amino acids. The CDR3 spells CSAPSGPDNQPQHF. CDR3 DNA: TGCAGTGCACCCTCAGGGCCCGACAATCAGCCCCAGCATTTT.

This clonotype occurred once. Because this beta chain is a stray read in a library intended to capture alpha chains, its abundance should not be given much weight. This rearrangement joins TRBV5-1 to TRBJ2-2; D remains unclear. The CDR3 extends over 16 amino acids. The V end was cut by 1 base, the J end by 5 bases, with 15 bases between. In germline, CDR1 is SGHRS, CDR2 YFSETQ. Written as DNA, the CDR3 is TGCGCCAGCAGCTTGTCCTCCTCGGTAATAACCGGGGAGCTGTTTTTT. It codes for CASSLSSSVITGELFF.